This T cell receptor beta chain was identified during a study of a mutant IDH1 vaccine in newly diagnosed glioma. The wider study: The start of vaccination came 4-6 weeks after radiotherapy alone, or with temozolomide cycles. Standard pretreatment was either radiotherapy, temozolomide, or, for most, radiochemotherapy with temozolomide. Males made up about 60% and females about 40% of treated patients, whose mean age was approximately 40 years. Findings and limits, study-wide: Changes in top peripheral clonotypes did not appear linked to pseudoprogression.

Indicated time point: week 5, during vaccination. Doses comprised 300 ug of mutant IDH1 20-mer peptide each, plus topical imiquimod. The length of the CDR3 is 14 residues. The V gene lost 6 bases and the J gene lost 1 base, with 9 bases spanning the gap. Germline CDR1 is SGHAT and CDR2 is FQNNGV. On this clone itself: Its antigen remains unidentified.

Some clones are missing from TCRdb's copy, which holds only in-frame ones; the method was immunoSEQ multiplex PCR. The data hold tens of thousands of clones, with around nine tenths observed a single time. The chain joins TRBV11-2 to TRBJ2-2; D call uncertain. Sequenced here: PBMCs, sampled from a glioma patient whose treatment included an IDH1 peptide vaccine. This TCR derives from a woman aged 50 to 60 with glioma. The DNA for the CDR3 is TGTGCCAGCAGGACCTCAGTGAACACCGGGGAGCTGTTTTTT. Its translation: CASRTSVNTGELFF.